The clone carrying this T cell receptor (beta chain) was recorded only once. Its antigen is as yet unknown. This sample is drawn from a study of shared clonotypes between healthy human individuals. V trimming: 6 bases; J trimming: 2 bases; junction bases outside the gene matches: 5. The CDR3 length is 14 residues. Germline CDR1 is SNHLY and CDR2 is FYNNEI. Study observations and caveats: Non-shared clonotypes had lower generation probabilities than clonotypes shared by all four sorted-subset donors. Sharing across four donors was highest in naive CD4 (roughly 5%) and lowest in memory CD8 (roughly 0.4%).

There were no recent acute infections or vaccinations among the donors, who were healthy HIV-negative adults. As handled by the study authors: As immunoSEQ supplied junction-only sequences (without quality scores), filtering differed. Clones were read by immunoSEQ multiplex PCR, and TCRdb kept only the in-frame ones, dropping some. D and trimming come from the DNA, and the V and J calls and clone size come from that table. This table has around 690,000 clones, 90% appearing once. This chain uses TRBV2 with TRBJ2-3; 7 bases map to TRBD1. The sequence derives from a man aged 18 to 35 in good health. Some clones in this sample may be carry-over from other donors' samples. What was sequenced was memory CD8+ T cells from PBMCs. The subset is: CD45RO+ cells pooled with CCR7-negative TemRA cells. CDR3 sequence reads: CASRGDSNTDTQYF. The DNA for the CDR3 is TGTGCCAGCAGGGGGGACAGCAACACAGATACGCAGTATTTT.